The 28 T cell receptor beta chains in this list originate from one sample, sequenced in a study of STAT3 mutations in large granular lymphocyte leukemia. Sequencing used immunoSEQ multiplex PCR; TCRdb keeps in-frame clones, though not all of them. The sample contains approximately 10,000 clones, approximately 90% of which appear only once. These receptors lack a known antigen. Study findings and constraints: In T-cell large granular lymphocyte leukemia, about half of patients showed multiple immunodominant subclonotypes.

Sequenced material: peripheral blood mononuclear cells. These receptors all stem from a man between 60 and 75 years old with T-cell large granular lymphocyte leukemia. Some clones in this sample may be carry-over from other donors' samples.

The chain is built from TRBV30 and TRBJ2-7; TRBD1 matches 10 bases. Germline V gene data show CDR1 as GTSNPN and CDR2 as SVGIG (reference sequence). The ends lost 4 bases at V and 4 bases at J; junction bases unmatched: 4. This CDR3 is built from 13 residues. CDR3 bases: TGTGCCTGGATGCGGACAGGGGGTTACGAGCAGTACTTC. Amino acids: CAWMRTGGYEQYF.

The V gene is TRBV30, the J gene TRBJ1-3; D may be TRBD1 (6 bases). The CDR3 is made up of 14 amino acids. The V gene lost 2 bases and the J gene lost 5 bases, with 13 bases spanning the gap. Germline values: CDR1 GTSNPN, CDR2 SVGIG (reference sequence). CDR3 in DNA: TGTGCCTGGAGTTGGGCAGGGGCAAGAAACACCATATATTTT. As protein: CAWSWAGARNTIYF. Together with reference TRBV30 and TRBJ1-3, the CDR3 gives the full variable domain: SQTIHQWPATLVQPVGSPLSLECTVEGTSNPNLYWYRQAAGRGLQLLFYSVGIGQISSEVPQNLSASRPQDRQFILSSKKLLLSDSGFYLCAWSWAGARNTIYFGEGSWLTVV.

The genes are TRBV10-3 and TRBJ2-1; a possible D gene is TRBD1 (7 bases). The V end was cut by 4 bases, the J end by 5 bases, with 12 bases between. Germline V gives CDR1 ENHRY, CDR2 SYGVKD. CDR3 size: 14 residues. CDR3 coding DNA: TGTGCCATCAGTGGACAGGGAGGAAACAATGAGCAGTTCTTC. It specifies CAISGQGGNNEQFF.

The chain couples TRBV18 to TRBJ2-7, with 15 bases that match TRBD2. Germline CDR1 reads KGHSH; CDR2 reads LQKENI. Trimming removed 5 bases from V and 1 base from J; junction bases left unmatched: 0. This CDR3 has 15 amino acids. The CDR3 reads CASSGTSGRSYEQYF. As DNA, the CDR3 is TGTGCCAGCTCAGGGACTAGCGGGAGGTCCTACGAGCAGTACTTC.

This clone was counted a few times. The chain uses TRBV7-9 and TRBJ1-4; 8 bases are a match to TRBD1. J gave up 7 bases and V 6 bases, and 4 bases lay outside the gene matches. From germline, CDR1 is SEHNR and CDR2 FQNEAQ (reference sequence). CDR3 length: 13 residues. This CDR3 reads CASRSGTGEKLFF. In DNA, the CDR3 is TGTGCCAGCAGGTCCGGGACAGGTGAAAAACTGTTTTTT.

Concerning this clone: A read error may account for a junction end that differs from germline. This sequence joins TRBV28 and TRBJ2-7; TRBD1 might be the D (8 bases). The CDR3 length is 12 residues. The germline gives CDR1 MDHEN, CDR2 SYDVKM. The DNA for the CDR3 is TGTGCCAGCAGCCCGGACAGGGCGGGGGAAGGGTTC. Its translation is CASSPDRAGEGF.

This clone was seen once. A junction boundary mismatches the germline segment, possibly from a read error. Additional DNA sequences in this sample encode the identical CDR3. The rearrangement uses TRBV29-1 and TRBJ2-7; possible D gene TRBD2, 5 bases. CDR1 and CDR2 (germline): SQVTM, ANQGSEA. There are 12 residues in the CDR3. CDR3 amino acids: CSVGLLGEEQYF. The CDR3 DNA is TGTAGCGTTGGGCTCCTCGGGGAGGAGCAGTACTTC.

The chain has TRBV6-5 and TRBJ1-1, with 8 bases that match TRBD1. Germline assignment: CDR1 MNHEY and CDR2 SVGAGI. The V gene end was trimmed by 6 bases and the J gene end by 11 bases; junction bases not matched to a gene: 14. The CDR3 totals 14 residues. CDR3: CASSFNLGGDRAFF. Here the CDR3 DNA reads TGTGCCAGCAGCTTCAACTTGGGGGGGGACAGGGCTTTCTTT.

This clone has only one observation. J is TRBJ2-7 and V is TRBV10-2; 7 bases are a match to TRBD2. Per the germline V gene, CDR1 is WSHSY and CDR2 is SAAADI. CDR3 length: 15 amino acids. Trimming took 5 bases from V and 0 from J; bases not matched to a gene: 7. CDR3 sequence: CASSNRGSLSYEQYF. As DNA, the CDR3 is TGCGCCAGCAGTAACCGCGGGAGTCTCTCCTACGAGCAGTACTTC.

The chain carries TRBV5-1 and TRBJ2-1, with a weak D call TRBD2 (5 bases). This CDR3 has 14 residues. Trimming pared 4 bases from V and 6 bases from J, leaving 14 bases between. The V gene's germline CDR1 is SGHRS and CDR2 YFSETQ. In DNA form, the CDR3 reads TGCGCCAGCAGCGCGGACTCGGCGGGCAATGAGCAGTTCTTC. It encodes CASSADSAGNEQFF.

This rearrangement joins TRBV5-1 to TRBJ2-3; no reliable D call. Germline loops: CDR1 SGHRS, CDR2 YFSETQ. V shed 0 bases and J shed 10 bases, with 9 bases lying between them. The CDR3 extends over 12 amino acids. CDR3 loop: CASSLDEGSQYF. CDR3 coding DNA: TGCGCCAGCAGCTTGGATGAAGGATCGCAGTATTTT.

This clone showed up just once. The chain employs TRBV5-6 and TRBJ2-7; perhaps D is TRBD1 or TRBD2 (5 bases each). Germline lookup yields CDR1 SGHDT and CDR2 YYEEEE. The CDR3 extends over 13 amino acids. The V end lost 4 bases, the J end lost 6 bases, and 14 bases lay between the germline ends. The CDR3 loop reads CASSRRGVGEQYF. In DNA, the CDR3 is TGTGCCAGCAGCCGCAGAGGGGTGGGCGAGCAGTACTTC.

This chain uses TRBV4-2 with TRBJ2-1; 15 nucleotides align to TRBD2. The CDR3 sequence is 16 residues long. The V segment lost 1 base and the J segment 9 bases; nucleotides outside the gene matches: 4. The germline CDR1 and CDR2 sequences are LGHNA and YNFKEQ. CDR3 DNA sequence: TGTGCCAGCAGCCAAGCCGGGACTAGCGGGAGGTTTGAGCAGTTCTTC. Its protein product is CASSQAGTSGRFEQFF.

The genes are TRBV9 and TRBJ2-3, with 7 positions matching TRBD2. The CDR3 consists of 14 residues. CDR1 and CDR2 from the germline V gene are SGDLS and YYNGEE. The junction had 4 bases not matched to a gene; V was cut back by 0 bases and J by 6 bases. CDR3 coding DNA: TGTGCCAGCAGCGTAGGGGCTAGCGGTGATACGCAGTATTTT. Encoded protein: CASSVGASGDTQYF.

The chain links TRBV6-1 to TRBJ2-1, with TRBD2 identical over 7 bases. Germline V lookup: CDR1 MNHNS, CDR2 SASEGT. V shed 7 bases, J shed 7 bases, and the junction held 10 bases outside the gene matches. CDR3 length equals 14 residues. The DNA of the CDR3 is TGTGCCAGCAAGCGGCGGGAGAGGGGAAATGAGCAGTTCTTC. Residues: CASKRRERGNEQFF.

The genes are TRBV9 and TRBJ2-2; D is unclear. Germline CDR1 and CDR2: SGDLS and YYNGEE. The CDR3 has 13 residues. The ends were cut back, 0 bases at V and 5 bases at J, with 5 bases in the middle. The CDR3: CASSVVETGELFF. The DNA of the CDR3 is TGTGCCAGCAGCGTAGTCGAGACCGGGGAGCTGTTTTTT.

The gene calls are TRBV18 and TRBJ1-1; D is possibly TRBD1 (6 bases). V was pared by 5 bases and J by 3 bases, with 10 bases between. The CDR3 has 13 residues. From germline, CDR1 is KGHSH and CDR2 LQKENI. The CDR3 DNA reads as TGTGCCAGCTCAAACAGGGTAGACACTGAAGCTTTCTTT. This gives the protein CASSNRVDTEAFF.

The chain links TRBV14 to TRBJ2-5; either TRBD1 or TRBD2 may supply D (6 bases each). The germline V and J ends were trimmed by 4 bases and 1 base, with 13 bases remaining between them. From germline, CDR1 is SGHDN and CDR2 FVKESK. The CDR3 extends over 15 amino acids. CDR3 in DNA: TGTGCCAGCAGCCTACTCGGGGGCAGCCAAGAGACCCAGTACTTC. It translates to CASSLLGGSQETQYF.

This sequence joins TRBV5-4 and TRBJ2-5; D unresolved. The CDR3 covers 15 residues. V gave up 6 bases and J gave up 5 bases, with 20 bases separating them. Germline assignment: CDR1 SGHNT and CDR2 YYREEE (reference sequence). The CDR3 DNA reads as TGTGCCAGCACCCCGGAACCTTCCCAAAGGGAGACCCAGTACTTC. Residues: CASTPEPSQRETQYF.

The sample holds one count of this clone. The J gene is TRBJ2-1, the V gene TRBV18; D is uncertain. Germline CDR1 and CDR2: KGHSH and LQKENI. V was shortened by 1 base and J by 0 bases, with 7 bases between the two germline ends. The CDR3 extends over 15 amino acids. This CDR3 reads CASSPQGSSYNEQFF. The DNA for the CDR3 is TGTGCCAGCTCACCACAGGGAAGCTCCTACAATGAGCAGTTCTTC.

This rearrangement joins TRBV4-3 to TRBJ2-6, with unresolved D. In germline, CDR1 is LGHNA, CDR2 YSLEER. V shed 0 bases and J shed 0 bases, with 15 bases lying between them. The CDR3 contains 19 residues. CDR3 bases: TGCGCCAGCAGCCAAGATTTGGGAATTCCCTACTCTGGGGCCAACGTCCTGACTTTC. This codes for CASSQDLGIPYSGANVLTF.

The rearrangement joins TRBV10-1 to TRBJ2-1, with 11 bases lining up with TRBD2. The V gene's germline CDR1 is WNHNN and CDR2 SYGVQD (reference sequence). The CDR3 has 15 amino acids. V was clipped by 3 bases and J by 6 bases; unmatched bases: 4. CDR3 amino acids: CASSELAGDLNEQFF. CDR3 nucleotide sequence: TGCGCCAGCAGTGAACTAGCGGGAGATCTCAATGAGCAGTTCTTC.

The chain couples TRBV7-9 to TRBJ1-2, with no clear D. This CDR3 region has 13 residues. V was shortened by 1 base and J by 8 bases, with 11 bases between the two germline ends. From germline, CDR1 is SEHNR and CDR2 FQNEAQ (reference sequence). CDR3 in amino acids: CASSLVYGLGYTF. CDR3 in DNA: TGTGCCAGCAGCTTAGTATACGGGCTCGGCTACACCTTC.

This rearrangement joins TRBV7-3 to TRBJ2-5; D is unresolved. Germline CDR1 SGHTA, CDR2 FQGTGA. The CDR3 has 14 residues. The V gene lost 5 bases and the J gene lost 1 base, with 11 bases spanning the gap. The CDR3 region is CASSPLGLQETQYF. In nucleotides, the CDR3 is TGTGCCAGCAGCCCCCTAGGGCTCCAAGAGACCCAGTACTTC.

The chain links TRBV29-1 to TRBJ2-3; 7 nucleotides line up with TRBD2. This CDR3 has 12 residues. Unmatched junction bases numbered 3, after V lost 7 bases and J lost 2 bases. Germline CDR1 is SQVTM and CDR2 is ANQGSEA. The CDR3 protein is CSGGGDTDTQYF. The CDR3 coding sequence is TGCAGCGGGGGGGGTGACACAGATACGCAGTATTTT.

The rearrangement uses TRBV7-2 and TRBJ1-4; D is perhaps TRBD1 (5 bases). Trimming left V 5 bases short and J 2 bases short, with 9 bases between. The length of the CDR3 is 14 residues. CDR1 is SGHTA and CDR2 is FQGNSA in the germline V gene. The CDR3 here is CASSPGRTNEKLFF. The CDR3 DNA reads as TGTGCCAGCAGCCCGGGACGGACTAATGAAAAACTGTTTTTT.

This clone was found a few times. The chain joins TRBV18 to TRBJ1-5; TRBD1 matches 8 bases. J was trimmed by 5 bases and V by 2 bases; bases with no gene match: 5. The CDR3 sequence is 15 residues long. Germline CDR1 KGHSH, CDR2 LQKENI. This CDR3 reads CASSPDRGSYQPQHF. The CDR3 DNA sequence: TGTGCCAGCTCACCAGACAGGGGATCCTATCAGCCCCAGCATTTT.

The rearrangement joins TRBV7-8 to TRBJ2-5; perhaps TRBD2 as D (5 bases). The CDR3 loop spans 14 amino acids. CDR1 SGHVS and CDR2 FQNEAQ come from the germline V gene. V shed 8 bases and J shed 5 bases, with 18 bases lying between them. The CDR3 DNA follows: TGTGCCAGCGGAAGGAGTATCCCGGGGGAGACCCAGTACTTC. Its protein product is CASGRSIPGETQYF.